Listed below are T cell receptor beta chains from one sample, sequenced in a study of blood T cells in healthy people across ages. In TCRdb, the 5' RACE reads were re-called with MiXCR into one record per CDR3 protein. The sample contains more than 650,000 distinct CDR3 sequences, 20% to 25% of which appear only once. The specimen was blood. The receptors were gathered from a man aged 65-85 years in good health. CDR3s include the opening cysteine and the closing phenylalanine or tryptophan. Fields, in order: CDR3 length, V gene, D gene, clone size, J gene, CDR3 DNA, CDR3 protein. D genes are given only for firm matches. Clone size appears in some rows only: once, few, many, or a class for an expanded clone.

17,TRBV5-4,.,few,TRBJ2-5,TGTGCCAGCAGCGAGTCCACTGGGGCTTACCGGGGGGAGACCCAGTACTTC,CASSESTGAYRGETQYF
15,TRBV20-1,.,few,TRBJ2-2,TGCAGTGCTTCCACCGGGACTTCGAACACCGGGGAGCTGTTTTTT,CSASTGTSNTGELFF
15,TRBV5-1,TRBD1,few,TRBJ1-1,TGCGCCAGCAGCTTGAGGTTGGGGACAGCGCTTGAAGCTTTCTTT,CASSLRLGTALEAFF
15,TRBV12-3/TRBV12-4,.,.,TRBJ2-5,TGTGCCAGCAGTTTTGGTAGCGGAGTCCAAGAGACCCAGTACTTC,CASSFGSGVQETQYF
13,TRBV7-9,.,.,TRBJ1-1,TGTGCCAGCAGCTTGGTGGTTGAATCTGAAGCTTTCTTT,CASSLVVESEAFF
17,TRBV14,TRBD2,.,TRBJ2-1,TGTGCCAGCAGCCAAGATCTGGTAGCGGGAGAACCCAATGAGCAGTTCTTC,CASSQDLVAGEPNEQFF
11,TRBV12-3/TRBV12-4,.,.,TRBJ2-1,TGTGCCAGCAGTTTATACAAGGAGCAGTTCTTC,CASSLYKEQFF
15,TRBV20-1,TRBD2,few,TRBJ2-3,TGCAGTGCTCTTTCGACTAGCGGCCGCACAGATACGCAGTATTTT,CSALSTSGRTDTQYF
15,TRBV27,TRBD1,.,TRBJ1-6,TGTGCCAGCAGCCTGGACAGGCCCAGAAATTCACCCCTCCACTTT,CASSLDRPRNSPLHF
17,TRBV20-1,TRBD1,few,TRBJ1-2,TGCAGTGCTCCAGGGGTGAGGGGGACAGGGGCTAACTATGGCTACACCTTC,CSAPGVRGTGANYGYTF
14,TRBV11-2,.,.,TRBJ2-7,TGTGCCAGCAGCTTAGATTACCTAGCTTACGAGCAGTACTTC,CASSLDYLAYEQYF
12,TRBV7-8,.,.,TRBJ2-1,TGTGCCGCGGGTATTACATCCAATGAGCAGTTCTTC,CAAGITSNEQFF
12,TRBV29-1,.,.,TRBJ2-1,TGCAGCGTTGTAGGGAATTCAAATGAGCAGTTCTTC,CSVVGNSNEQFF
16,TRBV6-1,.,few,TRBJ1-4,TGTGCCAGCAGCCCCCGGGCAGATTTTCTTGGTGAAAAACTGTTTTTT,CASSPRADFLGEKLFF
13,TRBV20-1,.,.,TRBJ1-1,TGCAGTACTAGGGCGGACATGAACACTGAAGCTTTCTTT,CSTRADMNTEAFF
15,TRBV7-9,.,few,TRBJ2-1,TGTGCCAGCAGCCCCCGGGACGGAACCTACAATGAGCAGTTCTTC,CASSPRDGTYNEQFF
16,TRBV5-6,.,.,TRBJ1-1,TGTGCCAGCAGCCCATACGGACGAGATGTGGGCACTGAAGCTTTCTTT,CASSPYGRDVGTEAFF
14,TRBV29-1,TRBD1,many,TRBJ2-3,TGCAGCGTTGAAAGGGGGCAGGGCACAGATACGCAGTATTTT,CSVERGQGTDTQYF
12,TRBV29-1,TRBD1,.,TRBJ2-4,TGCAGCGGGACAGGGACACTCGACATTCAGTACTTC,CSGTGTLDIQYF
15,TRBV12-3/TRBV12-4,.,few,TRBJ2-1,TGTGCCAGCAGTTCTAGCGACAGGTATTACAATGAGCAGTTCTTC,CASSSSDRYYNEQFF
17,TRBV20-1,TRBD1,.,TRBJ1-5,TGCAGTGCTTACCCCGGACAGGGTTTGTACAGCAATCAGCCCCAGCATTTT,CSAYPGQGLYSNQPQHF
15,TRBV12-3/TRBV12-4,.,few,TRBJ2-7,TGTGCCAGCAGGGGGACCGGGACCCCGGTCGCCGAGCAGTACTTC,CASRGTGTPVAEQYF
16,TRBV3-1,.,.,TRBJ2-7,TGTGCCAGCAGCCAAGTGAGCTTAGCGGAAAACTACGAGCAGTACTTC,CASSQVSLAENYEQYF
13,TRBV12-3/TRBV12-4,.,.,TRBJ2-7,TGTGCCAGCAGTTTTAACAGGGTAAACGAGCAGTACTTC,CASSFNRVNEQYF